This paragraph reports one T cell receptor (beta chain). What it binds is unknown. The TCR beta cDNA libraries contained unique molecular identifiers. MiXCR, run by TCRdb on the PCR reads, gives a single entry per CDR3 protein. The data contain about 400,000 distinct CDR3 sequences, less than 40% of them singletons. This entry is derived from a study of post-analysis software for immune sequencing data. Study background: Multiple sclerosis in the patients followed relapsing-remitting, secondary progressive and progressive-relapsing courses. Regarding the study as a whole: Patients carried four or five TRBV segments more frequently than controls did, and TRBV5-6, TRBV5-1 and TRBV20-1 were among them.

The CDR3 totals 13 residues. The germline gives CDR1 MDHEN, CDR2 SYDVKM. The trim removed 6 bases at V and 2 bases at J, leaving 3 bases unmatched. The origin of this receptor is a girl aged 5-17 years with multiple sclerosis. The V and J genes are TRBV28 and TRBJ2-7, with 8 bases identical to TRBD2. The sequenced material came from blood. CDR3 in DNA: TGTGCCAGCAGCCGGGGGGGAGCCTACGAGCAGTACTTC. Translation gives CASSRGGAYEQYF.